The T cell receptor beta chain under discussion was sequenced for a study of blood T cell repertoires in COVID-19. Study context: Sample material is recorded as cDNA or gDNA derived from T cells, B-cell-depleted T cells, or PBMCs.

Clones were sequenced by immunoSEQ multiplex PCR, and TCRdb holds only the in-frame ones, with some missing. Among 200,000 to 250,000 clones listed, roughly nine tenths were seen once. Looked up from germline, CDR1 is GTSNPN and CDR2 is SVGIG (reference sequence). The CDR3 is 12 amino acids. This sequence originates from a man between 60 and 70 years old who had recovered from COVID-19. The rearrangement joins TRBV30 to TRBJ1-2; TRBD1 agrees at 7 bases. Sequences were obtained from peripheral blood. CDR3 in DNA: TGTACCGTAGGGGGCTTAGGCTATGGCTACACCTTC. Translating it yields CTVGGLGYGYTF.